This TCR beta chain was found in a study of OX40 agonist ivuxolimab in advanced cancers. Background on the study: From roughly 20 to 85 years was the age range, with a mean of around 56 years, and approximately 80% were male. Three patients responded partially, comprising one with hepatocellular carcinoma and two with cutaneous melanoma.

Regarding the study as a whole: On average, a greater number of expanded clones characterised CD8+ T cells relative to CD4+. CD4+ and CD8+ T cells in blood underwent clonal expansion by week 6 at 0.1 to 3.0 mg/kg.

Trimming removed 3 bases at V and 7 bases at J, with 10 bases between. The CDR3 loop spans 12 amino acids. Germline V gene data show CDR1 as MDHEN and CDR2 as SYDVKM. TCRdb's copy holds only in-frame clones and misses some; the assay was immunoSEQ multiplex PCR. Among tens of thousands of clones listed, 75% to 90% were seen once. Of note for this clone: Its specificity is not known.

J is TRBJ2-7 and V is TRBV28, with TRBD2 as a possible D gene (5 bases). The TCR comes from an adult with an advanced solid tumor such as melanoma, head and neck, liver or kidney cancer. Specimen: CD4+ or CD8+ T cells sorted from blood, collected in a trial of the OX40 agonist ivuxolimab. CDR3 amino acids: CASSFERREQYF. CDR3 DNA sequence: TGTGCCAGCAGTTTTGAGCGGCGGGAGCAGTACTTC.